A selection of T cell receptor beta chains follows, all from one sample in a study of blood T cells in healthy people across ages. TCRdb analysed the 5' RACE reads with MiXCR anew, one entry per CDR3 protein. The repertoire includes hundreds of thousands of distinct CDR3 sequences, roughly 47% of them detected once, and more than 20% sits in the top ten. The specimen was blood. All receptors come from a woman aged 55-69 years in good health. The CDR3 runs from the conserved cysteine through the conserved F or W. The D gene is left open where the match is weak. A row's size may be missing; if present it is once, few, many or a size class.

TRBV7-2,TRBD2,TRBJ2-4,once,14,CASSLGTSATIQYF,TGTGCCAGCAGCTTAGGCACTAGCGCGACCATTCAGTACTTC
TRBV7-2,.,TRBJ2-3,.,15,CANSRDYRSTDTQYF,TGTGCCAACAGCCGCGATTACAGGAGCACAGATACGCAGTATTTT
TRBV6-2/TRBV6-3,TRBD1,TRBJ1-5,.,14,CASISGGAGQPQHF,TGTGCCAGCATCTCAGGGGGCGCGGGTCAGCCCCAGCATTTT
TRBV7-2,.,TRBJ2-3,few,15,CASKAWGTDTDTQYF,TGTGCCAGCAAAGCTTGGGGGACGGACACAGATACGCAGTATTTT
TRBV6-6,.,TRBJ1-1,.,13,CASEAGAGTEAFF,TGTGCCAGCGAGGCCGGGGCAGGTACTGAAGCTTTCTTT
TRBV7-7,TRBD2,TRBJ2-2,few,16,CASSLGTSGNTGELFF,TGTGCTAGCAGCTTAGGTACTAGCGGTAACACCGGGGAGCTGTTTTTT
TRBV9,.,TRBJ2-3,few,14,CASSVVDSTDTQYF,TGTGCCAGCAGCGTAGTCGATAGCACAGATACGCAGTATTTT
TRBV29-1,.,TRBJ2-7,.,12,CSGTTGNYEQYF,TGCAGCGGCACGACAGGCAACTACGAGCAGTACTTC
TRBV14,TRBD2,TRBJ2-1,.,16,CASSILHPGLAGGQFF,TGTGCCAGCAGCATACTCCACCCGGGACTAGCGGGGGGGCAGTTCTTC
TRBV7-2,.,TRBJ2-6,.,15,CASSPVVSGADVLTF,TGTGCCAGCAGCCCCGTCGTCTCTGGGGCCGACGTCCTGACTTTC
TRBV7-8,TRBD1,TRBJ2-1,.,15,CASSDRGFSYNEQFF,TGTGCCAGCAGCGACAGGGGCTTCTCCTACAATGAGCAGTTCTTC
TRBV3-1,.,TRBJ2-6,.,18,CASSQLPARGSGANVLTF,TGTGCCAGCAGCCAACTTCCAGCACGGGGCTCTGGGGCCAACGTCCTGACTTTC
TRBV9,TRBD2,TRBJ2-7,.,15,CASTLTSGGYNEQYF,TGTGCCAGCACCCTTACTAGCGGGGGGTACAATGAGCAGTACTTC
TRBV20-1,TRBD2,TRBJ2-5,.,14,CSAQTSGNEETQYF,TGCAGTGCACAGACTAGCGGGAACGAAGAGACCCAGTACTTC
TRBV7-3,.,TRBJ1-2,few,13,CASSVSEWDGYTF,TGTGCCAGCAGCGTAAGCGAGTGGGATGGCTACACCTTC
TRBV20-1,.,TRBJ2-2,.,14,CTSNNRLNTGELFF,TGCACTAGCAATAATCGACTGAACACCGGGGAGCTGTTTTTT
TRBV10-3,.,TRBJ2-5,many,15,CAISERHPNQETQYF,TGTGCCATCAGTGAAAGACACCCAAACCAAGAGACCCAGTACTTC
TRBV19,.,TRBJ2-7,.,13,CASSLTTSAEQYF,TGTGCCAGTAGTCTCACGACTAGTGCCGAGCAGTACTTC
TRBV12-3/TRBV12-4,.,TRBJ2-7,.,14,CASREEGRETEQYF,TGTGCCAGCAGGGAAGAGGGACGGGAGACAGAGCAGTACTTC
TRBV9,.,TRBJ2-3,.,16,CASSPSWAPLTDTQYF,TGTGCCAGCAGCCCCAGCTGGGCGCCCTTGACAGATACGCAGTATTTT
TRBV20-1,.,TRBJ2-3,.,14,CSARADSSTDTQYF,TGCAGTGCTAGAGCCGATTCTAGCACAGATACGCAGTATTTT
TRBV2,.,TRBJ2-7,.,13,CASSDEGKNEQYF,TGTGCCAGCAGTGATGAGGGTAAGAACGAGCAGTACTTC
TRBV7-9,.,TRBJ1-2,.,13,CASSLGSGSGYTF,TGTGCCAGCAGCTTAGGTTCTGGGAGCGGCTACACCTTC
TRBV6-1,.,TRBJ2-5,.,13,CASSEPVQETQYF,TGTGCCAGCAGTGAACCGGTACAAGAGACCCAGTACTTC
TRBV4-3,.,TRBJ1-4,many,14,CASSLGGLNEKLFF,TGCGCCAGCAGCCTTGGGGGGCTCAATGAAAAACTGTTTTTT
TRBV12-3/TRBV12-4,TRBD1,TRBJ1-1,.,13,CASRGTGETEAFF,TGTGCCAGCAGGGGGACAGGGGAGACTGAAGCTTTCTTT
TRBV10-3,TRBD1,TRBJ2-1,many,14,CAISRDSSYNEQFF,TGTGCCATCAGTCGGGACAGCTCCTACAATGAGCAGTTCTTC
TRBV29-1,.,TRBJ1-2,.,14,CSVGPAGENSGYTF,TGCAGCGTGGGCCCAGCAGGGGAAAACTCCGGCTACACCTTC
TRBV20-1,TRBD2,TRBJ2-3,few,15,CSAGDSGGAGDTQYF,TGCAGTGCAGGTGATAGCGGGGGGGCCGGAGATACGCAGTATTTT
TRBV7-9,.,TRBJ2-7,few,14,CASHPSTGTYEQYF,TGTGCCAGCCACCCCTCGACAGGAACCTACGAGCAGTACTTC
TRBV20-1,TRBD1,TRBJ2-4,once,15,CSASPQTGGPNIQYF,TGCAGTGCTAGTCCCCAGACAGGGGGCCCGAACATTCAGTACTTC
TRBV2,.,TRBJ2-7,.,12,CASTGAFYEQYF,TGTGCCAGCACTGGAGCTTTCTACGAGCAGTACTTC
TRBV29-1,TRBD2,TRBJ2-7,many,14,CSVVIAGGGYEQYF,TGCAGCGTTGTAATAGCGGGAGGGGGCTACGAGCAGTACTTC
TRBV20-1,.,TRBJ1-6,.,14,CSAPDRRNNSPLHF,TGCAGTGCACCAGACAGACGTAATAATTCACCCCTCCACTTT
TRBV9,.,TRBJ2-1,few,14,CASSVGIGLGEQFF,TGTGCCAGCAGCGTAGGAATAGGGTTGGGGGAGCAGTTCTTC
TRBV4-2,.,TRBJ2-1,many,13,CASSQTSYNEQFF,TGTGCCAGCAGCCAAACCTCCTACAATGAGCAGTTCTTC
TRBV7-9,TRBD1,TRBJ2-6,few,16,CASSGEQGTGANVLTF,TGTGCCAGCAGCGGGGAACAGGGGACTGGGGCCAACGTCCTGACTTTC
TRBV29-1,.,TRBJ1-2,.,15,CSVEDVAETNYGYTF,TGCAGCGTTGAAGACGTGGCGGAAACTAACTATGGCTACACCTTC
TRBV19,TRBD1,TRBJ2-1,few,16,CASTRTGQGSYNEQFF,TGTGCCAGTACCCGAACCGGACAGGGTTCTTACAATGAGCAGTTCTTC
TRBV4-1,.,TRBJ1-5,.,16,CASSQGWGLVNQPQHF,TGCGCCAGCAGCCAAGGTTGGGGGCTGGTCAATCAGCCCCAGCATTTT
TRBV29-1,.,TRBJ2-5,.,15,CSVYDPLVGGETQYF,TGCAGCGTTTACGATCCGCTCGTGGGGGGAGAGACCCAGTACTTC
TRBV21-1,.,TRBJ2-7,few,15,CASSHRRDRGCEQYF,TGTGCCAGCAGCCATCGTAGGGACAGGGGGTGCGAGCAGTACTTC
TRBV2,.,TRBJ2-2,.,14,CASRGHGLTGELFF,TGTGCCAGCCGAGGACATGGCCTCACCGGGGAGCTGTTTTTT
TRBV7-2,.,TRBJ2-3,.,13,CASRQPDYGTQYF,TGTGCCAGCAGGCAACCAGACTACGGTACGCAGTATTTT
TRBV7-9,.,TRBJ2-7,few,13,CASSPGAGYEQYF,TGTGCCAGCAGCCCCGGGGCAGGCTACGAGCAGTACTTC
TRBV3-1,.,TRBJ2-7,few,14,CASSQGTRTYEQYF,TGTGCCAGCAGCCAGGGGACACGTACCTACGAGCAGTACTTC
TRBV20-1,TRBD1,TRBJ1-5,.,18,CSAREGIQGAFVKQPQHF,TGCAGTGCTAGAGAGGGTATACAGGGGGCTTTTGTTAAACAGCCCCAGCATTTT
TRBV27,TRBD1,TRBJ2-1,.,15,CASTLTGVLRNEQFF,TGTGCCAGCACCCTGACAGGGGTTCTTAGAAATGAGCAGTTCTTC
TRBV7-2,.,TRBJ2-2,.,15,CASSAGHQNTGELFF,TGTGCCAGCAGCGCGGGACATCAGAACACCGGGGAGCTGTTTTTT
TRBV6-1,TRBD2,TRBJ2-5,few,15,CASSPGGAYQETQYF,TGTGCCAGCAGCCCGGGGGGGGCATACCAAGAGACCCAGTACTTC
TRBV20-1,.,TRBJ2-1,.,14,CSARTADSYNEQFF,TGCAGTGCTAGAACAGCGGATTCCTACAATGAGCAGTTCTTC
TRBV2,.,TRBJ1-2,many,16,CASSGVTAPPNYGYTF,TGTGCCAGCAGTGGAGTGACAGCCCCGCCTAACTATGGCTACACCTTC
TRBV21-1,.,TRBJ2-3,.,20,CASSSPLAGGLHPLTDTQYF,TGTGCCAGCAGCAGCCCCCTAGCGGGGGGGCTTCACCCCCTCACAGATACGCAGTATTTT
TRBV6-5,.,TRBJ2-6,.,19,CASSSSGGTSDSGANVLTF,TGTGCCAGCAGCTCCTCAGGAGGCACCTCTGACTCTGGGGCCAACGTCCTGACTTTC